This TCR beta chain came from a study of blood T cells in healthy people across ages. Points from the study as a whole: Comparison with aged donors showed that long-lived donors had more naive CD4+ cells and higher diversity.

There were at least 6 micrograms of total RNA extracted from every sample. Together with a sample-barcoded 5' primer, a J-beta primer mix was included in a second PCR lasting about 7 to 11 cycles. A 12-random-nucleotide template-switch adaptor tagged each cDNA molecule. From the 5' RACE reads, TCRdb called clonotypes with MiXCR, one entry per CDR3 protein. This table holds nearly 800,000 distinct CDR3 sequences, roughly 25% found once. This clonotype was picked up a small number of times. Its antigen is not identified. The ends lost 6 bases at V and 3 bases at J; junction bases unmatched: 6. Germline V gene lookup returns CDR1 MDHEN and CDR2 SYDVKM. CDR3 length equals 15 residues. The sample also formed part of further work on T cells of mothers and their children. In that study: Several children, together with their three healthy Caucasian mothers, made up the donors.

The chain combines TRBV28 with TRBJ2-1, with 9 positions matching TRBD1. The sequence was obtained from a boy aged 5-17 years in good health. Sequencing used blood. As DNA, the CDR3 is TGTGCCAGCAGACGCGGGACAGGGATCTACAATGAGCAGTTCTTC. This gives the protein CASRRGTGIYNEQFF.